The rows below give T cell receptor beta chains drawn from one sample of a study of T cell repertoires in cytomegalovirus infection. MiXCR, run by TCRdb on the reads, gives a single entry per CDR3 protein. The repertoire has about 310,000 distinct CDR3 sequences, roughly 16% of them found once; the top ten carry around 11%. Sequencing was performed on PBMCs. The receptors stem from a human donor in good health (CMV status not recorded). Some clones in this sample may be carry-over from other donors' samples. Each CDR3 is given with its conserved first and last residue.

>TRBV4-1|TRBJ1-6|13
CASGGSYNSPLHF
>TRBV20-1|TRBJ1-4|14
CSAETGQGNEKLFF
>TRBV7-3|TRBJ2-3|13
CASSLLSTDTQYF
>TRBV28|TRBJ2-7|11
CASRWDSEQYF
>TRBV7-9|TRBJ1-1|15
CASSLSIPISGEAFF
>TRBV20-1|TRBJ1-2|15
CSAIPPGGGYYGYTF
>TRBV7-2|TRBJ1-5|13
CASSPWTNQPQHF
>TRBV5-1|TRBJ1-1|14
CASSSGTGNTEAFF
>TRBV7-2|TRBJ1-2|12
CASGRGYDGYTF
>TRBV7-6|TRBJ2-4|15
CASSPQGEGKNIQYF
>TRBV4-2|TRBJ2-3|15
CASSQLAGDTDTQYF
>TRBV5-1|TRBJ2-5|13
CASSLDRPETQYF
>TRBV7-9|TRBJ2-7|13
CASSLLASYEQYF
>TRBV19|TRBJ2-1|15
CASSIEGTVRNEQFF
>TRBV2|TRBJ2-7|13
CASSGQGRYEQYF
>TRBV7-2|TRBJ1-5|14
CASSPGGLPEPQHF
>TRBV7-3|TRBJ1-1|15
CASSLTGGGGTEAFF
>TRBV28|TRBJ2-5|14
CASSSQGGAETQYF
>TRBV15|TRBJ1-4|13
CATSGGIEEKLFF
>TRBV5-4|TRBJ1-3|14
CASSPGNSGNTIYF
>TRBV7-2|TRBJ2-2|15
CASSLVGQHTGELFF
>TRBV28|TRBJ1-6|15
CASRIVIMDNSPLHF